This T cell receptor beta chain comes out of a study of T cells in Graves' hyperthyroidism and ophthalmopathy (dated by TCRdb to between 2018 and 2021). Notes on the research overall: Peripheral blood was collected at initial diagnosis, before any treatment. To identify TCR V-J signatures that set the groups apart, the researchers used a discovery cohort of 100 patients, made up of under 45 with Graves' ophthalmopathy and approximately 57 with stable Graves' hyperthyroidism. Prospective prediction of ophthalmopathy was tested in an independent validation cohort consisting of some 19 hyperthyroidism patients and approximately 16 patients who later progressed to ophthalmopathy. For training and testing, the 100 or so patients in the discovery cohort were randomly divided in a 7:3 ratio. In more than 5 Graves' hyperthyroidism patients, the study also compared T-cell repertoires from thyroid tissue with T-cell repertoires from blood. After blood sampling, hyperthyroidism patients were treated with methimazole at a starting dose of 30 mg daily, and ophthalmopathy patients were treated with high-dose intravenous methylprednisolone. The paper describes TCR Vbeta CDR3 sequencing of 140 or so peripheral blood samples, made up of fewer than 50 ophthalmopathy patients, 70 to 80 hyperthyroidism patients and 17 progressor patients.

A patient counted as having stable Graves' hyperthyroidism if no progression to ophthalmopathy occurred over 18 months of follow-up. Hyperthyroidism patients were newly diagnosed, had a disease duration of under 2 months, and were aged 18 to 65 years. Any patient with an uncontrolled infection, another autoimmune disease, pregnancy or lactation was excluded. Diagnoses relied on clinical symptoms, serum thyroxine and TRAb, thyroid ultrasound and orbital computed tomography. Ficoll-Paque density gradient centrifugation was used to isolate PBMCs from about 9 ml of fresh peripheral blood. Total RNA was extracted with Trizol reagent, and quality was checked on an Agilent 2100 Bioanalyzer. Paper-wide results and their limitations: Ophthalmopathy was separated from stable hyperthyroidism by a 13 V-J signature model, with around 90% sensitivity and 81% to 83% specificity obtained in cross-validation and 80%/75% obtained in testing. No statistical method was used to fix the sample size in advance, and group allocation was not hidden from the investigators. During validation, the model predicted progression to ophthalmopathy a median of approximately 6.5 months ahead of onset, with around 71% sensitivity and 72% to 85% specificity. Most expanded thyroid clonotypes (frequency above 0.001) were also detected in blood, a finding suggesting that blood repertoires may reflect thyroid immune responses.

As for this clonotype: Its antigen is unknown. The record has no base qualities; no much larger clone is one base away.

Trimming leaves V shorter by 4 bases and J shorter by 4 bases, with the junction holding 6 bases beyond the gene matches. Counted from cysteine to phenylalanine, this CDR3 has 16 amino acids. CDR3 DNA is the only sequence kept; it has 48 bases, read in frame from the first base. CDR1 and CDR2 were assigned from the germline V gene as LGHNA and YNFKEQ. The TCR beta CDR3 regions were amplified from RNA transcripts. For the first round of RT-PCR on the TCR CDR3, the HTBI primer set was used together with the Qiagen OneStep RT-PCR kit. The libraries were constructed in a second round of multiplex PCR and then size-selected and purified. Libraries were sequenced paired-end with 100 bp reads on an Illumina HiSeq2000. The paper's data handling went like this. SOAPnuke was used to process the raw data, throwing out any read that contained adapters or uncalled bases, had a mean Phred below 15, or lacked an exact constant-primer or identifier match. High-quality paired reads were merged using COPE v1.2.5, and each unique nucleotide sequence was defined as a clonotype. Clonotypes were aligned to IMGT TRBV, TRBD and TRBJ reference segments using MiTCR v1.1. Only V-J combinations with frequency above 0.0001, covering 99% to 99.2% of repertoires, were analysed. The TCS score was defined as F50 (clonal expansion) divided by E x V (chaos), with BLOSUM62-based TCRdist calculated between CDR3 peptides within each V-J. Welch's t-statistics and random forest reduced around 520 V-J features to 13, which were used in a naive Bayes classifier (R e1071). Using fastp at Q25 and MiXCR, TCRdb reprocessed the public reads and kept productive beta chains. Identical CDR3 proteins give one entry, which carries the most common genes and DNA. The V and J calls were determined by TCRdb, not by the authors. This sample holds a few hundred thousand distinct CDR3 sequences; around 19% were observed only once. The ten biggest clones cover roughly two fifths of the sample.

The rearrangement joined TRBV4-2 to TRBJ1-4, and TRBD1 matches 10 of the central bases. The sample comprised blood. This sequence originates from a man aged 35 to 55 with Graves' hyperthyroidism. The sequenced DNA: TGTGCCAGCAGCCGAGACAGGGGGCGAATTAATGAAAAACTGTTTTTT. It is translated as CASSRDRGRINEKLFF.